This T cell receptor beta chain was found in a study of blood T cell repertoires in COVID-19. Study summary: The origin of the acute and convalescent COVID-19 samples was the United States, Italy and Spain. T cells, B-cell-depleted T cells, or PBMCs supplied cDNA or gDNA.

Original handling: For nucleated cells, counts were estimated from reference gene primer amplification. Sequencing used immunoSEQ multiplex PCR; TCRdb keeps in-frame clones, though not all of them. Clonal size and the V and J genes are those of that table, whereas D and trimming came from the DNA. Seen here are about 83,000 clones, roughly four fifths observed once, and the top ten hold less than 20%. The CDR3 is made up of 16 amino acids. The germline CDR1 and CDR2 sequences are SGHNT and YYREEE (reference sequence). V was cut by 4 bases and J by 5 bases, with 19 bases left in between. What was sequenced was peripheral blood. The sequence was collected from a woman older than 75 with active or convalescent COVID-19. The rearrangement joins TRBV5-4 to TRBJ1-5; D gene ambiguous. CDR3 residues: CASSLGGGGSDQPQHF. The CDR3 region has the DNA TGTGCCAGCAGCCTAGGTGGTGGAGGGTCGGATCAGCCCCAGCATTTT.